One sample yielded the 25 T cell receptor beta chains listed below, sequenced in a study of STAT5B mutations in CD4+ large granular lymphocyte leukemia. Method: immunoSEQ multiplex PCR; TCRdb's copy keeps in-frame clones and lacks some. The repertoire consists of about 45,000 clones, with 80% to 90% occurring once and the leading ten covering approximately 2.5%. The sequenced sample consisted of CD4+ T cells from blood buffy coats. The receptors come from a human donor in good health.

The chain is built from TRBV19 and TRBJ2-1, with D possibly TRBD1 on 6 matching bases. V lost 3 bases, J lost 5 bases, and 11 bases lay in between. Germline CDR1 is LNHDA and CDR2 is SQIVND (reference sequence). The CDR3 is made up of 14 amino acids. This CDR3 is CASSMVGANNEQFF. In DNA form, the CDR3 reads TGTGCCAGTAGTATGGTGGGGGCCAACAATGAGCAGTTCTTC.

The chain links TRBV5-4 to TRBJ1-5; possible D gene TRBD1, 5 bases. The germline V gene encodes CDR1 SGHNT and CDR2 YYREEE (reference sequence). The CDR3 has 15 amino acids. V dropped 4 bases and J dropped 5 bases, with 16 bases sitting between them. This CDR3 reads CASSGGPGRDQPQHF. CDR3 bases: TGTGCCAGCAGCGGAGGTCCAGGGAGAGATCAGCCCCAGCATTTT.

This sequence joins TRBV11-1 and TRBJ2-7, with 7 bases matching TRBD2. There are 15 residues in the CDR3. The V gene's germline CDR1 is SGHAT and CDR2 FQDESV (reference sequence). The trim removed 5 bases at V and 2 bases at J, leaving 9 bases unmatched. The CDR3 sequence is CASSRTSGAPYEQYF. CDR3 DNA: TGTGCCAGCAGCCGAACGAGCGGGGCCCCCTACGAGCAGTACTTC.

V usage is TRBV4-1 and J usage is TRBJ2-1; no firm D call. Germline V gene data show CDR1 as MGHRA and CDR2 as YSYEKL. V lost 1 base, J lost 4 bases, and 11 bases lay in between. The CDR3 is 15 residues long. The CDR3 DNA is TGCGCCAGCAGCCAAGGTCCGGCGGCTTACAATGAGCAGTTCTTC. Translating it yields CASSQGPAAYNEQFF.

The rearrangement uses TRBV5-4 and TRBJ1-5; maybe TRBD1 (5 bases). The germline CDR1 and CDR2 sequences are SGHNT and YYREEE (reference sequence). This CDR3 region has 14 residues. V shed 2 bases and J shed 5 bases, with 11 bases lying between them. The CDR3, as DNA: TGTGCCAGCAGCTTCGGGGGAAGAGATCAGCCCCAGCATTTT. This codes for CASSFGGRDQPQHF.

V and J are TRBV5-4 and TRBJ1-4, with 7 bases matching TRBD1. V lost 4 bases to trimming and J lost 6 bases; unmatched junction nucleotides: 6. Germline CDR1 and CDR2: SGHNT and YYREEE (reference sequence). The CDR3 consists of 14 residues. CDR3 protein: CASSARQGDEKLFF. The CDR3 DNA follows: TGTGCCAGCAGCGCCCGCCAGGGGGATGAAAAACTGTTTTTT.

This chain joins TRBV10-1 and TRBJ2-2, with no clear D. CDR1 and CDR2 from the germline V gene are WNHNN and SYGVQD (reference sequence). V was pared by 5 bases and J by 1 base, with 8 bases between. There are 14 residues in the CDR3. CDR3 coding DNA: TGCGCCAGCAGTAAGGCTTTGAACACCGGGGAGCTGTTTTTT. It specifies CASSKALNTGELFF.

The chain couples TRBV2 to TRBJ1-3, with a weak D call TRBD1 (6 bases). CDR1 SNHLY and CDR2 FYNNEI come from the germline V gene. V was shortened by 5 bases and J by 3 bases, with 11 bases between the two germline ends. The CDR3 loop spans 14 amino acids. CDR3 amino acids: CASSLQGFGNTIYF. DNA of the CDR3: TGTGCCAGCAGTTTACAGGGTTTTGGAAACACCATATATTTT.

The chain links TRBV6-5 to TRBJ1-2; D is perhaps TRBD1 (6 bases). The CDR3 runs to 15 residues. Trimming stripped 6 bases from V and 4 bases from J, with 18 bases between. The V gene's germline CDR1 is MNHEY and CDR2 SVGAGI. The CDR3 DNA sequence: TGTGCCAGCAGAAGCCGGGGGCGCGGTGCCTATGGCTACACCTTC. Its protein is CASRSRGRGAYGYTF.

The V and J genes are TRBV19 and TRBJ2-2, with 13 positions matching TRBD2. The CDR3 is 19 amino acids. J gave up 2 bases and V 7 bases, and 13 bases lay outside the gene matches. Germline V gene data show CDR1 as LNHDA and CDR2 as SQIVND (reference sequence). CDR3 amino acids: CASNPTQGLAGSNTGELFF. CDR3 bases: TGTGCCAGTAACCCCACTCAGGGACTAGCGGGGAGTAACACCGGGGAGCTGTTTTTT.

The V call is TRBV5-6, the J call TRBJ2-6, with D possibly TRBD2 on 5 matching bases. CDR1 is SGHDT, CDR2 YYEEEE, per germline. Deletions cut 2 bases from V and 0 bases from J, with 9 bases between. The CDR3 totals 16 residues. The DNA for the CDR3 is TGTGCCAGCAGCTTACTGCGGGTCTCTGGGGCCAACGTCCTGACTTTC. Its protein is CASSLLRVSGANVLTF.

The V gene is TRBV27, the J gene TRBJ2-2; TRBD2 is a possible D gene (10 bases). V shed 3 bases and J shed 3 bases, with 23 bases lying between them. CDR3 length: 19 residues. Germline CDR1 MNHEY, CDR2 SMNVEV (reference sequence). CDR3 in DNA: TGTGCCAGCAGTTTGGGGACAGGGTCGCTAGCGGGAGACACCGGGGAGCTGTTTTTT. As protein: CASSLGTGSLAGDTGELFF.

The J gene is TRBJ1-1, the V gene TRBV2; D is undetermined. The germline CDR1 and CDR2 sequences are SNHLY and FYNNEI. The CDR3 is 13 residues long. Trimming stripped 3 bases from V and 5 bases from J, with 10 bases between. CDR3 nucleotide sequence: TGTGCCAGCAGTGATTGGGTACAAACTGAAGCTTTCTTT. Encoded protein: CASSDWVQTEAFF.

The V call is TRBV2, the J call TRBJ1-5; 7 positions agree with TRBD1. Germline lookup yields CDR1 SNHLY and CDR2 FYNNEI. The V gene end was trimmed by 6 bases and the J gene end by 0 bases; junction bases not matched to a gene: 5. CDR3 length: 15 amino acids. In DNA, the CDR3 is TGTGCCAGCAGCGAACAGGGGTATAGCAATCAGCCCCAGCATTTT. This codes for CASSEQGYSNQPQHF.

The chain combines TRBV27 with TRBJ1-1; no reliable D call. CDR1 and CDR2 (germline): MNHEY, SMNVEV (reference sequence). This CDR3 has 14 residues. The V and J ends lost 7 bases and 3 bases respectively, with 15 bases between them. The DNA for the CDR3 is TGTGCCAGCACCCGCTGGATTGGGGACACTGAAGCTTTCTTT. Translation: CASTRWIGDTEAFF.

The gene calls are TRBV29-1 and TRBJ2-7; D gene uncertain. CDR1 is SQVTM, CDR2 ANQGSEA, per germline. The CDR3 spans 14 residues. Trimming stripped 1 base from V and 5 bases from J, with 15 bases between. The CDR3 is CSVEVQAGADEQYF. The DNA for the CDR3 is TGCAGCGTTGAAGTTCAAGCCGGAGCCGACGAGCAGTACTTC.

J is TRBJ2-3 and V is TRBV7-9; 14 bases match TRBD2. CDR3 length: 16 residues. Germline values: CDR1 SEHNR, CDR2 FQNEAQ (reference sequence). V dropped 4 bases and J dropped 5; count of bases not matched to a gene: 5. The CDR3: CASSSGTSGRGDTQYF. CDR3 coding DNA: TGTGCCAGCAGCTCTGGGACTAGCGGGAGAGGAGATACGCAGTATTTT.

The chain is built from TRBV11-2 and TRBJ1-1; D gene uncertain. The CDR3 sequence is 13 residues long. V shed 0 bases and J shed 6 bases, with 8 bases lying between them. Per germline, CDR1 SGHAT and CDR2 FQNNGV. The CDR3 region has the DNA TGTGCCAGCAGCTTAGATTATTTCGCTGAAGCTTTCTTT. It encodes CASSLDYFAEAFF.

V and J are TRBV28 and TRBJ2-7, with D possibly matching TRBD2 (7 bases). With 3 bases removed from V and 4 bases from J, the gap between germline ends came to 25 bases. This CDR3 region has 18 residues. The germline gives CDR1 MDHEN, CDR2 SYDVKM. The CDR3 DNA sequence: TGTGCCAGCAGTTTGCCCACCCTGGGGGGGGGACAACCTTACGAGCAGTACTTC. It encodes CASSLPTLGGGQPYEQYF.

J is TRBJ2-5 and V is TRBV30; D call uncertain. The CDR3 has 13 amino acids. Germline lookup yields CDR1 GTSNPN and CDR2 SVGIG (reference sequence). V was cut by 3 bases and J by 5 bases, with 13 bases left in between. This CDR3 is CAWSALLRETQYF. CDR3 sequence (DNA): TGTGCCTGGAGCGCCCTCCTTCGGGAGACCCAGTACTTC.

Remarks on this clone: Its ends do not fully match the called genes, so a read error is possible. The chain carries TRBV5-6 and TRBJ1-2, with D possibly TRBD1 on 6 matching bases. This CDR3 has 11 residues. Germline assignment: CDR1 SGHDT and CDR2 YYEEEE. The CDR3 sequence is CASSLEGGASF. CDR3 nucleotides: TGTGCCAGCAGCTTGGAAGGGGGAGCCTCCTTC.

The chain joins TRBV4-1 to TRBJ2-1; 9 positions agree with TRBD1. J lost 7 bases, V lost 3 bases, and 7 bases had no gene match. CDR3 length: 15 residues. CDR1 is MGHRA, CDR2 YSYEKL, per germline. The CDR3 coding sequence is TGCGCCAGCAGCCAGTCCGGGACAGGGTTAAATGAGCAGTTCTTC. This encodes CASSQSGTGLNEQFF.

This chain joins TRBV29-1 and TRBJ1-2, with 7 positions matching TRBD1. J was trimmed by 8 bases and V by 2 bases; bases with no gene match: 11. Per germline, CDR1 SQVTM and CDR2 ANQGSEA. This CDR3 region has 14 residues. CDR3 nucleotides: TGCAGCGTTGAACGGACAGGCATGGTGACGGGCTACACCTTC. Protein: CSVERTGMVTGYTF.

The CDR3 region has the DNA TGTGCCAGCAGCCCGAACATTCTGGGGACTTTAAATGAGCAGTTCTTC. This translates into CASSPNILGTLNEQFF. The chain employs TRBV7-2 and TRBJ2-1; TRBD2 might be the D (6 bases). The CDR3 extends over 16 amino acids. Germline-derived CDR1 and CDR2 are SGHTA and FQGNSA. Trimming shortened V by 5 bases and J by 7 bases, and 21 bases separated the two germline ends.

The V call is TRBV6-1, the J call TRBJ1-5, with 10 bases matching TRBD1. The CDR3 is made up of 14 amino acids. The germline V gene encodes CDR1 MNHNS and CDR2 SASEGT. Germline trimming cut 3 bases from V and 7 bases from J; bases unmatched to any gene: 3. The CDR3 is CASSEGTGAQPQHF. CDR3 sequence (DNA): TGTGCCAGCAGTGAGGGGACAGGGGCGCAGCCCCAGCATTTT.